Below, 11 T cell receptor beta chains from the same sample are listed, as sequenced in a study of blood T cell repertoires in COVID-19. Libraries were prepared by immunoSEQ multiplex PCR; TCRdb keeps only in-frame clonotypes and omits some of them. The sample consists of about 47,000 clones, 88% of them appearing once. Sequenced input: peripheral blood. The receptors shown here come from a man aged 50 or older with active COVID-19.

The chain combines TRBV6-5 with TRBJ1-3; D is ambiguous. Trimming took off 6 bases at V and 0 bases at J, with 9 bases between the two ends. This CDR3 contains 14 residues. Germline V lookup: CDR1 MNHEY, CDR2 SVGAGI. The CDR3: CASRRDTSGNTIYF. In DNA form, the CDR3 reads TGTGCCAGCAGGCGTGACACCTCTGGAAACACCATATATTTT.

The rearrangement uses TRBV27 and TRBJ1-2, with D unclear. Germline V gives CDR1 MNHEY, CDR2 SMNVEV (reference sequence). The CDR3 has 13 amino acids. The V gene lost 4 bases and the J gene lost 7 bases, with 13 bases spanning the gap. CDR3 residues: CASSSPRLGGYTF. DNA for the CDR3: TGTGCCAGCAGTTCCCCGAGGCTCGGTGGCTACACCTTC.

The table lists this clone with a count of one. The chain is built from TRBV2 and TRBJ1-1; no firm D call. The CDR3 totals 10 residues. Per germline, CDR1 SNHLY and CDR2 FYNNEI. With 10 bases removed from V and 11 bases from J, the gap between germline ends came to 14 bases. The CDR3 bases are TGTGCCACCTCGGCACTAAATGCTTTCTTT. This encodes CATSALNAFF.

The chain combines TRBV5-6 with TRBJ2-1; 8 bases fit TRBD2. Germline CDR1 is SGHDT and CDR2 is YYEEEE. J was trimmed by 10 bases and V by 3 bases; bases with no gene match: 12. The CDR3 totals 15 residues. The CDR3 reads CASSWVGLGGSEQFF. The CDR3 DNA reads TGTGCCAGCAGCTGGGTGGGACTAGGGGGTTCGGAGCAGTTCTTC.

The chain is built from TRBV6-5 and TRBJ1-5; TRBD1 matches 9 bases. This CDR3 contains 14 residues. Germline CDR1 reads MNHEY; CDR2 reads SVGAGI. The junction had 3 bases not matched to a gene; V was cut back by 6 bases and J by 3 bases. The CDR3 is CASRGTGFNQPQHF. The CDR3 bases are TGTGCCAGCAGGGGGACAGGGTTCAATCAGCCCCAGCATTTT.

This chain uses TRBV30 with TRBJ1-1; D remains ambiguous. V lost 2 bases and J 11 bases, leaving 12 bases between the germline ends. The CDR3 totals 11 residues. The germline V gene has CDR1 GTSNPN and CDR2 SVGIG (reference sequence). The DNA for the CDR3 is TGTGCCTGGAGTCTGAGGGCTGGGGCTTTCTTT. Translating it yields CAWSLRAGAFF.

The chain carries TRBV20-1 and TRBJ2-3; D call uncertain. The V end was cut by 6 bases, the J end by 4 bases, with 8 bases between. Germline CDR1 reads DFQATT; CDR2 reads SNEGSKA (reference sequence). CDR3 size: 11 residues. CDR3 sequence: CSATRSDTQYF. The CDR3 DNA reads TGCAGTGCCACCCGGTCAGATACGCAGTATTTT.

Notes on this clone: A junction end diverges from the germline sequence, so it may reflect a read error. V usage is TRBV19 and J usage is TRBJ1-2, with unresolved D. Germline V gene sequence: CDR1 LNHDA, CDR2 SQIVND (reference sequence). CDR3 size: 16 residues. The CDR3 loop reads CASMPRGLSPNYGHTF. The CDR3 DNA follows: TGTGCCAGTATGCCTCGAGGACTATCCCCTAACTATGGCCACACCTTC.

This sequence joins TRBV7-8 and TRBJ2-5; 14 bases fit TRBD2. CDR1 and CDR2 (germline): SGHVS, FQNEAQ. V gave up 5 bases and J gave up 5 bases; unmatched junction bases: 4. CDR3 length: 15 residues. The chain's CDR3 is CASSLRLAGGETQYF. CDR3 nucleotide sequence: TGTGCCAGCAGCCTGCGACTAGCGGGAGGGGAGACCCAGTACTTC.

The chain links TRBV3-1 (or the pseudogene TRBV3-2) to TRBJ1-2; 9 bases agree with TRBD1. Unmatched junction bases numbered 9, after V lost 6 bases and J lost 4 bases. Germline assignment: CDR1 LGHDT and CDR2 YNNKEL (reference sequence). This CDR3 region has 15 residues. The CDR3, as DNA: TGTGCCAGCAGAAAGGGGACAGGGAATTTCTATGGCTACACCTTC. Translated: CASRKGTGNFYGYTF.

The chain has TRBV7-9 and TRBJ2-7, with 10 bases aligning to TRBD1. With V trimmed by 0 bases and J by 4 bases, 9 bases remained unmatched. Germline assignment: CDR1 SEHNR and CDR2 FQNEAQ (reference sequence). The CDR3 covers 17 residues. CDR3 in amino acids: CASSLAGSRDRGYEQYF. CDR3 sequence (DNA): TGTGCCAGCAGCTTAGCGGGGTCCCGGGACAGGGGATACGAGCAGTACTTC.